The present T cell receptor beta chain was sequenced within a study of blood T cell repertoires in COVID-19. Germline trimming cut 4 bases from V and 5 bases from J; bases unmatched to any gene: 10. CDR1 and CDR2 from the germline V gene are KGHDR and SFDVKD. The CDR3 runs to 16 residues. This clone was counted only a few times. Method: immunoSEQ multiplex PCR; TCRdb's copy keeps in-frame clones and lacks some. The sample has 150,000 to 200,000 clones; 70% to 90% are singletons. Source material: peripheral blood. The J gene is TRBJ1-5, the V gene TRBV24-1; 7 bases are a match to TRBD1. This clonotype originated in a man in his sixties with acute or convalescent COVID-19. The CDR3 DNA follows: TGTGCCACCAGTGACGGCAGACAGGGCAAGGATCAGCCCCAGCATTTT. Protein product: CATSDGRQGKDQPQHF.